The present entry profiles one TCR beta chain with its context. This sample was taken from a study of early T cells in non-severe SARS-CoV-2 infection. Overall study: Sequencing of unsorted whole blood was done on bulk RNA, leaving chains unpaired.

Germline CDR1 is SGHRS and CDR2 is YFSETQ. Deletions cut 1 base from V and 5 bases from J, with 10 bases between. This CDR3 spans 13 amino acids. TCRdb processed the 5' RACE reads anew with MiXCR; each CDR3 protein has one entry. The sample has over 60,000 distinct CDR3 sequences, approximately 9.5% seen once. This TCR was sampled from an adult who was a healthcare worker with PCR-confirmed SARS-CoV-2 infection or an uninfected control (not recorded which). This chain links TRBV5-1 with TRBJ2-7; maybe TRBD1 (5 bases). The specimen was whole blood. CDR3 region: CASSLKGIHEQYF. CDR3 DNA sequence: TGCGCCAGCAGCTTGAAGGGGATCCACGAGCAGTACTTC. The full variable domain, with the rest looked up from reference TRBV5-1 and TRBJ2-7, is KAGVTQTPRYLIKTRGQQVTLSCSPISGHRSVSWYQQTPGQGLQFLFEYFSETQRNKGNFPGRFSGRQFSNSRSEMNVSTLELGDSALYLCASSLKGIHEQYFGPGTRLTVT.